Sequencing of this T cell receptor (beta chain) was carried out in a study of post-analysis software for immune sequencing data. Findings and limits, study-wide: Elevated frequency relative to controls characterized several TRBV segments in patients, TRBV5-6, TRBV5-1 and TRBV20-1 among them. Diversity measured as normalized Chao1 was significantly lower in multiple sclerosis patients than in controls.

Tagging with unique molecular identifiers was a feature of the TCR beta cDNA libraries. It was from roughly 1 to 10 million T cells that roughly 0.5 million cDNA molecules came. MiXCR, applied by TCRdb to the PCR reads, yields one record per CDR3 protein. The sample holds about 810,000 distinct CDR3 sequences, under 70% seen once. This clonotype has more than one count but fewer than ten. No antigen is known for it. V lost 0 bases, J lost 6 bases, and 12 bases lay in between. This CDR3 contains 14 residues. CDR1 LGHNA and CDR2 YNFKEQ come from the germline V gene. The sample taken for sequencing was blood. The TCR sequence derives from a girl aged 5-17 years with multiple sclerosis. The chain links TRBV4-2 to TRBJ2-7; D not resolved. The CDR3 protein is CASSQDKKVPEQYF. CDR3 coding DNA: TGTGCCAGCAGCCAAGATAAGAAGGTACCCGAGCAGTACTTC.